The 2 T cell receptor beta chains below all came from one sample that was sequenced in a study of T cell changes during pregnancy in multiple sclerosis (dated by TCRdb to between 2018 and 2021). Library preparation used the immunoSEQ multiplex PCR assay. TCRdb holds this immuneACCESS table with in-frame rearrangements only. Some clones are missing; in checked studies, unresolved V genes explain under half, and the rest has no known cause. The sample yields roughly 51,000 clones; under 95% were counted once. Jointly, the top ten make up less than 5.5% of the sample. The sequencing used CD8+ T cells from peripheral blood mononuclear cells, collected before pregnancy. Source of these receptors: a female donor with multiple sclerosis, enrolled in a pregnancy study.

This clone was picked up one time. In nucleotides, the CDR3 is TGTGCCAGTAGTATGGGCAGGGGCTACGAGCAGTACTTC. It is translated as CASSMGRGYEQYF. V is TRBV19 and J is TRBJ2-7; possible D gene TRBD1, 6 bases. Trimming shortened V by 3 bases and J by 3 bases, and 9 bases separated the two germline ends. Germline V gene data show CDR1 as LNHDA and CDR2 as SQIVND (reference sequence). This CDR3 comprises 13 residues.

The chain has TRBV6-5 and TRBJ2-2; 9 bases fit TRBD2. Germline CDR1 is MNHEY and CDR2 is SVGAGI. V gave up 8 bases and J gave up 8 bases; unmatched junction bases: 12. CDR3 length equals 15 residues. CDR3: CASWGASGIRGELFF. CDR3 nucleotide sequence: TGTGCCAGCTGGGGGGCTAGCGGGATAAGGGGGGAGCTGTTTTTT.